The entry below describes one TCR beta chain. In germline, CDR1 is MNHEY, CDR2 SMNVEV (reference sequence). The CDR3 covers 13 residues. V was clipped by 4 bases and J by 5 bases, with 11 bases between them. The repertoire was sequenced with immunoSEQ multiplex PCR; TCRdb's copy has only in-frame clones and lacks some. The sample yields approximately 90,000 clones, around 83% seen once. The sample originates from a study of blood T cell repertoires in COVID-19. Sequences were obtained from peripheral blood. The chain joins TRBV27 to TRBJ2-5; TRBD1 might be the D (5 bases). The TCR originated in a man between 60 and 75 years old with acute or convalescent COVID-19. The CDR3 bases are TGTGCCAGCAGTTCCAGGGTCGAGGAGACCCAGTACTTC. Its protein is CASSSRVEETQYF.